What follows is one T cell receptor beta chain and its context. Its cognate antigen is unknown. The record originates from a study of blood T cells in healthy people across ages. Findings and limits, study-wide: One million T cells yielded diversity estimates that were considered underestimates. Among long-lived donors, naive CD4+ cells were more numerous and diversity higher than in aged donors.

A second about 6 to 11 cycle PCR used barcoded and J-beta primers. TCRdb re-analysed the 5' RACE reads in MiXCR, keeping a single row per CDR3 protein. Found here are 550,000 to 800,000 distinct CDR3 sequences, approximately 21% of them singletons; the top ten hold around 3.4%. The length of the CDR3 is 14 residues. The germline CDR1 and CDR2 sequences are LGHDT and YNNKEL (reference sequence). V usage is TRBV3-1 and J usage is TRBJ2-1; the D is unclear. The J call is uncertain, as TRBJ2-7 better fits the DNA end. Specimen: blood. The receptor's source is a man in his sixties or seventies in good health. CDR3 residues: CASSQSLESYEQYF. The CDR3 nucleotides read TGTGCCAGCAGCCAAAGTCTAGAGTCGTACGAGCAGTACTTC.